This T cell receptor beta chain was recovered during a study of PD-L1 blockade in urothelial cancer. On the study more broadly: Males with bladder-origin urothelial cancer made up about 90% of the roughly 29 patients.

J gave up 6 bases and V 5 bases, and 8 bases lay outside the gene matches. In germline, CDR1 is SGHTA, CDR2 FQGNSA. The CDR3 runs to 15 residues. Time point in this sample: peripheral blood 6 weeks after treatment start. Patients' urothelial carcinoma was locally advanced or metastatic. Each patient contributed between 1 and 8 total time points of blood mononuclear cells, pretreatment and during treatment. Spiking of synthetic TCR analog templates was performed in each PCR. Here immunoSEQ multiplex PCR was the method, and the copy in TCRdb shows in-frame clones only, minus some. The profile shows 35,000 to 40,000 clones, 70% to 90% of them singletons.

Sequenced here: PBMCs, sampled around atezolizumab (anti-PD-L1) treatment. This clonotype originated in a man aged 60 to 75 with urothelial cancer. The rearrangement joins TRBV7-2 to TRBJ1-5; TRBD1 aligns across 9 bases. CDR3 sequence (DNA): TGTGCCAGCAGCCGAGACAGGGGGGCTAGTCAGCCCCAGCATTTT. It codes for CASSRDRGASQPQHF.